The 32 T cell receptor beta chains reported below all come from one sample, sequenced in a study of CD8+ T cells in alopecia areata. Treatment specified: oral pan-JAK inhibitor, 5-10 mg twice daily. Sequencing relied on a cDNA template that was reverse transcribed from extracted RNA. Libraries were prepared by immunoSEQ multiplex PCR; TCRdb keeps only in-frame clonotypes and omits some of them. Among tens of thousands of clones listed, 46% were seen once. The sample in question was CD8+ T cells sorted from blood, obtained at approximately week 36, from a patient treated with tofacitinib. The receptors here all came from a human donor with alopecia areata.

The rearrangement joins TRBV4-1 to TRBJ1-1; D call uncertain. Germline loops: CDR1 MGHRA, CDR2 YSYEKL. The CDR3 has 15 residues. V shed 1 base and J shed 6 bases, with 15 bases lying between them. The CDR3 region has the DNA TGCGCCAGCAGCCAAGCAGAAGGGCCGTCCGCTGAAGCTTTCTTT. It is translated as CASSQAEGPSAEAFF.

The J gene is TRBJ1-5, the V gene TRBV7-9; a possible D gene is TRBD1 (5 bases). The V gene lost 4 bases and the J gene lost 9 bases, with 16 bases spanning the gap. The CDR3 covers 14 residues. Germline CDR1 SEHNR, CDR2 FQNEAQ (reference sequence). CDR3 sequence: CASSSLRDHSPQHF. The CDR3 nucleotides read TGTGCCAGCAGCTCACTCAGGGACCACTCGCCCCAGCATTTT.

The chain's CDR3 is CASSYAGAYEQYF. For the CDR3, the DNA is TGTGCCAGCAGCTATGCGGGAGCCTACGAGCAGTACTTC. The gene calls are TRBV7-9 and TRBJ2-7; 7 bases agree with TRBD2. V was clipped by 4 bases and J by 2 bases; unmatched bases: 2. The CDR3 has 13 residues. Germline values: CDR1 SEHNR, CDR2 FQNEAQ (reference sequence).

The table lists this clone with a few counts. The CDR3 DNA is TGTGCCAGCAGCGGTAGCGGTCGTCAAGAGACCCAGTACTTC. Its translation is CASSGSGRQETQYF. The V gene is TRBV9, the J gene TRBJ2-5, with D possibly being TRBD2 (6 bases). Germline assignment: CDR1 SGDLS and CDR2 YYNGEE. This CDR3 has 14 residues. V was cut by 3 bases and J by 2 bases, with 11 bases left in between.

The DNA of the CDR3 is TGCGCCAGCAGCCAATCTAACAGGGTTCTGGACGAGCAGTACTTC. Translated: CASSQSNRVLDEQYF. The rearrangement links TRBV4-3 to TRBJ2-7, with D possibly TRBD1 on 6 matching bases. Germline V gene lookup returns CDR1 LGHNA and CDR2 YSLEER. The germline V and J ends were trimmed by 2 bases and 5 bases, with 16 bases remaining between them. The CDR3 consists of 15 residues.

This sequence joins TRBV5-1 and TRBJ1-1; the D is unclear. The CDR3 contains 14 residues. V dropped 0 bases and J dropped 0 bases, with 6 bases sitting between them. CDR1 is SGHRS, CDR2 YFSETQ, per germline. CDR3 in DNA: TGCGCCAGCAGCTTGGAGGCAGTGAACACTGAAGCTTTCTTT. It is translated as CASSLEAVNTEAFF.

This clone was observed a handful of times. The rearrangement uses TRBV7-9 and TRBJ2-3; 9 nucleotides match TRBD2. Germline V CDR1 and CDR2: SEHNR, FQNEAQ (reference sequence). The CDR3 sequence is 16 residues long. V dropped 5 bases and J dropped 5; count of bases not matched to a gene: 11. The CDR3 reads CASSPPTGGRGDTQYF. The CDR3, as DNA: TGTGCCAGCAGCCCTCCCACGGGCGGGAGGGGAGATACGCAGTATTTT.

This rearrangement joins TRBV6-4 to TRBJ1-1; D unclear. Trimming cost V 6 bases and J 3 bases, with 11 bases left between them. The germline V gene has CDR1 MRHNA and CDR2 SNTAGT. CDR3 length equals 13 residues. In DNA form, the CDR3 reads TGTGCCAGCAGCCCCGGGCGGGACACTGAAGCTTTCTTT. It encodes CASSPGRDTEAFF.

This clone appeared a few times. The chain combines TRBV18 with TRBJ1-1, with D uncertain. Trimming left V 6 bases short and J 0 bases short, with 11 bases between. Germline-derived CDR1 and CDR2 are KGHSH and LQKENI. The length of the CDR3 is 14 residues. The DNA of the CDR3 is TGTGCCAGCTCCCATCTTGGGGTGAACACTGAAGCTTTCTTT. As protein: CASSHLGVNTEAFF.

The V call is TRBV23-1, the J call TRBJ1-5, with TRBD1 identical over 10 bases. TRBV23-1 is reported as an ORF; its role is uncertain. The CDR3 sequence is 17 residues long. After removal of 0 bases from V and 6 bases from J, the junction contained 8 bases not matched to a gene. The CDR3: CASSQSIHGQGGQPQHF. CDR3 DNA: TGCGCCAGCAGTCAATCTATTCATGGACAGGGGGGTCAGCCCCAGCATTTT.

This clone was seen a handful of times. The CDR3 nucleotides read TGCAGCGTAGACAGAGGTGGGGATGAGCAGTTCTTC. It translates to CSVDRGGDEQFF. V gene TRBV29-1 combines with J gene TRBJ2-1, with a possible D match to TRBD1 (5 bases). The CDR3 runs to 12 residues. The ends were cut back, 6 bases at V and 8 bases at J, with 14 bases in the middle. From germline, CDR1 is SQVTM and CDR2 ANQGSEA.

The V call is TRBV19, the J call TRBJ1-5; no definite D call. Trimming took 0 bases from V and 1 from J, leaving 4 bases between them. CDR3 length equals 14 residues. Germline CDR1 and CDR2: LNHDA and SQIVND (reference sequence). The CDR3 sequence: CASSIEGSNQPQHF. DNA of the CDR3: TGTGCCAGTAGTATAGAGGGCAGCAATCAGCCCCAGCATTTT.

The chain uses TRBV7-6 and TRBJ2-7; maybe TRBD2 (7 bases). Per germline, CDR1 SGHVS and CDR2 FNYEAQ. This CDR3 is built from 15 residues. The V end lost 5 bases, the J end lost 6 bases, and 20 bases lay between the germline ends. The CDR3 region is CASSAESGGAGEQYF. DNA for the CDR3: TGTGCCAGCAGCGCCGAGTCGGGGGGCGCGGGCGAGCAGTACTTC.

The CDR3 DNA reads TGCAGCGTTATAAGCGGGGCGAACACCGGGGAGCTGTTTTTT. Protein sequence: CSVISGANTGELFF. The J gene is TRBJ2-2, the V gene TRBV29-1, with 7 bases lining up with TRBD2. After removal of 5 bases from V and 0 bases from J, the junction contained 3 bases not matched to a gene. From germline, CDR1 is SQVTM and CDR2 ANQGSEA. The CDR3 has 14 residues.

V is TRBV4-2 and J is TRBJ2-5; D perhaps matches TRBD2 (5 bases). The germline V and J ends were trimmed by 0 bases and 1 base, with 6 bases remaining between them. Germline V gives CDR1 LGHNA, CDR2 YNFKEQ. This CDR3 contains 14 residues. As DNA, the CDR3 is TGTGCCAGCAGCCAAGAGACTACCCAAGAGACCCAGTACTTC. Translated, it gives CASSQETTQETQYF.

This clone was counted a few times. Written as DNA, the CDR3 is TGTGCCACCAGCCTACAGGGGCGTGGGACCTACGAGCAGTACTTC. Translated, it gives CATSLQGRGTYEQYF. V and J are TRBV15 and TRBJ2-7; 7 nucleotides align to TRBD1. The ends lost 5 bases at V and 2 bases at J; junction bases unmatched: 9. Germline-derived CDR1 and CDR2 are LNHNV and YYDKDF (reference sequence). The CDR3 extends over 15 amino acids.

Only one count was recorded for this clone. The chain uses TRBV4-1 and TRBJ2-5; TRBD2 is a possible D gene (5 bases). The length of the CDR3 is 14 residues. Trimming took 5 bases from V and 5 from J, leaving 15 bases between them. Germline V gene sequence: CDR1 MGHRA, CDR2 YSYEKL. CDR3 region: CASSYPGVSETQYF. The CDR3, as DNA: TGCGCCAGCAGCTACCCCGGGGTCAGCGAGACCCAGTACTTC.

The rearrangement uses TRBV27 and TRBJ2-1; D gene uncertain. This CDR3 region has 14 residues. Between the trimmed V and J ends, which lost 3 bases and 4 bases, there was a span of 10 bases. CDR1 MNHEY and CDR2 SMNVEV come from the germline V gene (reference sequence). The CDR3 DNA is TGTGCCAGCAGTTTCATGAATACATACAATGAGCAGTTCTTC. It is translated as CASSFMNTYNEQFF.

Comment on this clone: Within the sample, other DNA sequences also encode this same CDR3. The chain joins TRBV6-5 to TRBJ2-7, with no clear D. Germline CDR1 and CDR2: MNHEY and SVGAGI. This CDR3 contains 13 residues. V lost 2 bases to trimming and J lost 1 base, with 6 bases between them. The CDR3 sequence: CASSYRGSYEQYF. The CDR3, as DNA: TGTGCCAGCAGTTACAGAGGATCCTACGAGCAGTACTTC.

This clone was picked up a small number of times. The chain employs TRBV4-1 and TRBJ2-2, with D possibly matching TRBD1 (6 bases). Germline-derived CDR1 and CDR2 are MGHRA and YSYEKL. The CDR3 runs 17 residues. V lost 0 bases and J lost 1, with 12 bases in between. The chain's CDR3 is CASSQDTRGKNTGELFF. In nucleotides, the CDR3 is TGCGCCAGCAGCCAAGATACAAGGGGGAAGAACACCGGGGAGCTGTTTTTT.

The V gene is TRBV27, the J gene TRBJ2-7; D is perhaps TRBD2 (6 bases). From germline, CDR1 is MNHEY and CDR2 SMNVEV (reference sequence). The CDR3 sequence is 14 residues long. Trimming took 5 bases from V and 3 from J, leaving 14 bases between them. The CDR3 loop reads CASSLPGLGYEQYF. In nucleotides, the CDR3 is TGTGCCAGCAGTCTACCGGGACTCGGCTACGAGCAGTACTTC.

Concerning this clone itself: Other DNA variants within this sample encode the same CDR3. The V gene is TRBV7-9, the J gene TRBJ2-1; D is undetermined. The CDR3 spans 11 residues. Per the germline V gene, CDR1 is SEHNR and CDR2 is FQNEAQ (reference sequence). V was cut by 3 bases and J by 10 bases, with 7 bases left in between. This chain's CDR3 is CASSFGYEQFF. DNA of the CDR3: TGTGCCAGCAGCTTTGGATACGAGCAGTTCTTC.

The rearrangement uses TRBV9 and TRBJ2-1, with 7 bases identical to TRBD2. With 6 bases clipped from V and 8 bases from J, the junction kept 11 bases outside the gene matches. CDR3 length: 14 amino acids. The germline gives CDR1 SGDLS, CDR2 YYNGEE. CDR3 residues: CASTRAGGSDEQFF. CDR3 nucleotide sequence: TGTGCCAGCACCCGCGCCGGGGGGTCCGATGAGCAGTTCTTC.

In this sample, this clone turned up a few times. V and J are TRBV6-5 and TRBJ2-7; 10 nucleotides agree with TRBD2. The CDR3 contains 15 residues. The V gene end was trimmed by 6 bases and the J gene end by 5 bases; junction bases not matched to a gene: 10. Germline V gene sequence: CDR1 MNHEY, CDR2 SVGAGI. In DNA form, the CDR3 reads TGTGCCAGCAGGTTCGTGGCTAGCGGGAGCGACGAGCAGTACTTC. Its protein product is CASRFVASGSDEQYF.

This rearrangement joins TRBV6-1 to TRBJ2-7, with D possibly TRBD2 on 6 matching bases. The V gene's germline CDR1 is MNHNS and CDR2 SASEGT. V shed 2 bases and J shed 0 bases, with 11 bases lying between them. CDR3 length: 15 residues. For the CDR3, the DNA is TGTGCCAGCAGTGAATGGGGGGACGGCTCCTACGAGCAGTACTTC. It yields the protein CASSEWGDGSYEQYF.

J is TRBJ2-3 and V is TRBV28; D is possibly TRBD1 (6 bases). Germline V CDR1 and CDR2: MDHEN, SYDVKM. The V end was cut by 6 bases, the J end by 2 bases, with 9 bases between. This CDR3 is 13 amino acids long. CDR3 in amino acids: CASSPGVTDTQYF. Here the CDR3 DNA reads TGTGCCAGCAGCCCAGGGGTCACAGATACGCAGTATTTT. Full variable domain (missing parts from reference TRBV28 and TRBJ2-3): DVKVTQSSRYLVKRTGEKVFLECVQDMDHENMFWYRQDPGLGLRLIYFSYDVKMKEKGDIPEGYSVSREKKERFSLILESASTNQTSMYLCASSPGVTDTQYFGPGTRLTVL.

Only a few counts were recorded for this clone. The chain employs TRBV29-1 and TRBJ2-5, with D perhaps TRBD1 or TRBD2 (5 bases each). Germline V lookup: CDR1 SQVTM, CDR2 ANQGSEA. V lost 2 bases to trimming and J lost 3 bases, with 16 bases between them. The length of the CDR3 is 15 residues. For the CDR3, the DNA is TGCAGCGTTGAAAACCCGGGACGAGACAAAGAGACCCAGTACTTC. Its protein is CSVENPGRDKETQYF.

The chain joins TRBV7-9 to TRBJ2-5; 7 bases map to TRBD2. Germline V CDR1 and CDR2: SEHNR, FQNEAQ (reference sequence). With 11 bases clipped from V and 4 bases from J, the junction kept 10 bases outside the gene matches. The CDR3 sequence is 13 residues long. The CDR3 nucleotides are TGTGCCTCTTACCCAGGCGGGGGAGAGACCCAGTACTTC. This sequence encodes CASYPGGGETQYF. The full variable domain, rest sourced from reference TRBV7-9 and TRBJ2-5, is DTGVSQNPRHKITKRGQNVTFRCDPISEHNRLYWYRQTLGQGPEFLTYFQNEAQLEKSRLLSDRFSAERPKGSFSTLEIQRTEQGDSAMYLCASYPGGGETQYFGPGTRLLVL.

This clone has just a few counts. The chain couples TRBV29-1 to TRBJ2-7; perhaps TRBD1 as D (5 bases). Germline CDR1 reads SQVTM; CDR2 reads ANQGSEA. Trimming cost V 4 bases and J 5 bases, with 15 bases left between them. The CDR3 is 13 amino acids. The CDR3 coding sequence is TGCAGCGTTGCTTCAGGGCTGAGAAACGAGCAGTACTTC. Translation gives CSVASGLRNEQYF.

This chain links TRBV7-9 with TRBJ2-7; no reliable D call. Between the trimmed V and J ends, which lost 4 bases and 3 bases, there was a span of 4 bases. Germline V gives CDR1 SEHNR, CDR2 FQNEAQ (reference sequence). The CDR3 has 11 residues. The CDR3 is CASSWDYEQYF. The CDR3 DNA is TGTGCCAGCAGCTGGGACTACGAGCAGTACTTC.

In its sample, this clone was seen many times. Other DNA sequences in the sample encode the same CDR3. This sequence joins TRBV4-1 and TRBJ2-7; D is unclear. V lost 1 base, J lost 3 bases, and 7 bases lay in between. CDR1 and CDR2 (germline): MGHRA, YSYEKL. There are 13 residues in the CDR3. The CDR3: CASSQVTDYEQYF. Written as DNA, the CDR3 is TGCGCCAGCAGCCAAGTTACGGACTACGAGCAGTACTTC.

This clone occurred a few times. J is TRBJ2-2 and V is TRBV2; D possibly matches TRBD1 or TRBD2 (6 bases each). CDR1 and CDR2 from the germline V gene are SNHLY and FYNNEI. The V gene lost 8 bases and the J gene lost 2 bases, with 15 bases spanning the gap. This CDR3 has 15 amino acids. DNA of the CDR3: TGTGCCAGCGGGGGGCTAACCCTTAACACCGGGGAGCTGTTTTTT. It codes for CASGGLTLNTGELFF.